Listed below are T cell receptor beta chains from one sample, sequenced in a study of PD-1 blockade in classical Hodgkin lymphoma. The repertoire was sequenced with immunoSEQ multiplex PCR; TCRdb's copy has only in-frame clones and lacks some. This table has 20,000 to 25,000 clones, about 86% appearing once. The input for sequencing was peripheral blood mononuclear cells (PBMCs), taken before the second cycle of nivolumab. These TCRs come from a human donor with classical Hodgkin lymphoma. Each CDR3 is given with its conserved first and last residue. Fields, in order: clone size, J gene, V gene, D gene, CDR3 protein, CDR3 DNA. The D gene is left open where the match is weak. Clone size is stated in some rows and not others, as once, few, many or a class when expanded.

clone_size: -; j_call: TRBJ2-5; v_call: TRBV20-1; d_call: -; cdr3_aa: CSAKGGETQYF; cdr3_nt: TGCAGTGCTAAGGGGGGGGAGACCCAGTACTTC
clone_size: -; j_call: TRBJ2-7; v_call: TRBV19; d_call: -; cdr3_aa: CASSIARGGEQYF; cdr3_nt: TGTGCCAGTAGTATAGCCCGGGGCGGCGAGCAGTACTTC
clone_size: -; j_call: TRBJ1-1; v_call: TRBV7-8; d_call: -; cdr3_aa: CASSIPSTGRAFF; cdr3_nt: TGTGCCAGCAGCATCCCCTCTACAGGGAGAGCTTTCTTT
clone_size: -; j_call: TRBJ2-3; v_call: TRBV10-3; d_call: -; cdr3_aa: CAISVTVGGSTDTQYF; cdr3_nt: TGTGCCATCAGTGTGACTGTGGGGGGAAGCACAGATACGCAGTATTTT
clone_size: -; j_call: TRBJ1-5; v_call: TRBV2; d_call: -; cdr3_aa: CASSLQGPNQPQHF; cdr3_nt: TGTGCCAGCAGCCTACAGGGTCCCAATCAGCCCCAGCATTTT
clone_size: -; j_call: TRBJ2-5; v_call: TRBV2; d_call: TRBD2; cdr3_aa: CASRAGLAGFQETQYF; cdr3_nt: TGTGCCAGCAGGGCGGGACTAGCGGGGTTCCAAGAGACCCAGTACTTC
clone_size: -; j_call: TRBJ1-5; v_call: TRBV28; d_call: -; cdr3_aa: CASSLTSLVVNQPQHF; cdr3_nt: TGTGCCAGCAGTTTAACATCTTTAGTGGTCAATCAGCCCCAGCATTTT
clone_size: -; j_call: TRBJ2-5; v_call: TRBV6-5; d_call: -; cdr3_aa: CASTSGGETQYF; cdr3_nt: TGTGCCAGCACCAGCGGTGGAGAGACCCAGTACTTC
clone_size: -; j_call: TRBJ2-1; v_call: TRBV7-3; d_call: TRBD2; cdr3_aa: CASSLLAGDNNEQFF; cdr3_nt: TGTGCCAGCAGCCTTCTAGCGGGAGATAACAATGAGCAGTTCTTC
clone_size: few; j_call: TRBJ1-3; v_call: TRBV6-5; d_call: TRBD1; cdr3_aa: CASTGTVGNTIYF; cdr3_nt: TGTGCCAGCACCGGGACAGTAGGAAACACCATATATTTT
clone_size: -; j_call: TRBJ2-5; v_call: TRBV6-1; d_call: -; cdr3_aa: CARSKTQYF; cdr3_nt: TGTGCTAGGAGTAAGACCCAGTACTTC
clone_size: -; j_call: TRBJ2-2; v_call: TRBV5-6; d_call: -; cdr3_aa: CASSFGPGELFF; cdr3_nt: TGTGCCAGCAGCTTTGGGCCCGGGGAGCTGTTTTTT
clone_size: -; j_call: TRBJ1-1; v_call: TRBV4-1; d_call: -; cdr3_aa: CASSQVGAMGAEAFF; cdr3_nt: TGCGCCAGCAGCCAGGTGGGGGCGATGGGCGCTGAAGCTTTCTTT
clone_size: -; j_call: TRBJ1-1; v_call: TRBV27; d_call: -; cdr3_aa: CASSLSRNTEAFF; cdr3_nt: TGTGCCAGCAGTTTGTCAAGGAACACTGAAGCTTTCTTT
clone_size: -; j_call: TRBJ1-6; v_call: TRBV27; d_call: -; cdr3_aa: CASKLSSYNSPLHF; cdr3_nt: TGTGCCAGCAAACTGAGCTCCTATAATTCACCCCTCCACTTT
clone_size: -; j_call: TRBJ2-7; v_call: TRBV7-4; d_call: -; cdr3_aa: CASSFGVSYEQYF; cdr3_nt: TGTGCCAGCAGCTTCGGAGTGTCCTACGAGCAGTACTTC
clone_size: -; j_call: TRBJ2-1; v_call: TRBV2; d_call: -; cdr3_aa: CASSERGHVSNEQFF; cdr3_nt: TGTGCCAGCAGTGAGCGGGGGCATGTTAGCAATGAGCAGTTCTTC
clone_size: -; j_call: TRBJ2-1; v_call: TRBV7-3; d_call: -; cdr3_aa: CASSPSGTSYNEQFF; cdr3_nt: TGTGCCAGCAGCCCCTCCGGGACTTCTTACAATGAGCAGTTCTTC
clone_size: -; j_call: TRBJ2-3; v_call: TRBV27; d_call: TRBD2; cdr3_aa: CASSFFSGGYTDTQYF; cdr3_nt: TGTGCCAGCAGTTTCTTTAGCGGGGGCTACACAGATACGCAGTATTTT
clone_size: -; j_call: TRBJ1-4; v_call: TRBV5-1; d_call: TRBD1; cdr3_aa: CASGQGALNEKLFF; cdr3_nt: TGCGCCAGCGGACAGGGGGCTCTTAATGAAAAACTGTTTTTT
clone_size: medium-sized; j_call: TRBJ2-7; v_call: TRBV28; d_call: -; cdr3_aa: CASSLEAGVEYEQYF; cdr3_nt: TGTGCCAGCAGTTTAGAGGCAGGGGTAGAGTACGAGCAGTACTTC
clone_size: -; j_call: TRBJ2-7; v_call: TRBV28; d_call: TRBD2; cdr3_aa: CASSSRLAAYF; cdr3_nt: TGTGCCAGCAGCTCCCGACTAGCGGCTTACTTC
clone_size: -; j_call: TRBJ2-2; v_call: TRBV11-2; d_call: -; cdr3_aa: CASSLPGTHTGELFF; cdr3_nt: TGTGCCAGCAGCTTGCCCGGGACACACACCGGGGAGCTGTTTTTT
clone_size: -; j_call: TRBJ2-5; v_call: TRBV28; d_call: TRBD2; cdr3_aa: CASSYGGLADQETQYF; cdr3_nt: TGTGCCAGCAGCTATGGGGGACTAGCGGACCAAGAGACCCAGTACTTC
clone_size: -; j_call: TRBJ2-7; v_call: TRBV23-1; d_call: -; cdr3_aa: CASSQSAVTSYEQYF; cdr3_nt: TGCGCCAGCAGTCAATCGGCGGTGACTTCCTACGAGCAGTACTTC
clone_size: -; j_call: TRBJ2-7; v_call: TRBV12-1; d_call: -; cdr3_aa: CASSLSRAGGYYEQYF; cdr3_nt: TGTGCCAGCAGCCTTTCTCGAGCGGGGGGGTACTACGAGCAGTACTTC
clone_size: once; j_call: TRBJ2-1; v_call: TRBV28; d_call: -; cdr3_aa: CASMGVRGSNEQFF; cdr3_nt: TGTGCCAGCATGGGAGTGCGGGGATCGAATGAGCAGTTCTTC
clone_size: -; j_call: TRBJ2-5; v_call: TRBV29-1; d_call: -; cdr3_aa: CSVEDEGWQYF; cdr3_nt: TGCAGCGTTGAAGATGAGGGTTGGCAGTACTTC
clone_size: -; j_call: TRBJ1-2; v_call: TRBV28; d_call: -; cdr3_aa: CASSSRSRGGYTF; cdr3_nt: TGTGCCAGCAGTTCTAGGTCCAGGGGAGGCTACACCTTC
clone_size: -; j_call: TRBJ2-1; v_call: TRBV4-1; d_call: -; cdr3_aa: CASSLNREKQFF; cdr3_nt: TGCGCCAGCAGCCTTAACCGGGAAAAGCAGTTCTTC
clone_size: -; j_call: TRBJ1-1; v_call: TRBV14; d_call: -; cdr3_aa: CASSRRRGVNTEAFF; cdr3_nt: TGTGCCAGCAGCAGACGTAGGGGCGTGAACACTGAAGCTTTCTTT
clone_size: -; j_call: TRBJ2-7; v_call: TRBV2; d_call: -; cdr3_aa: CASRAAGTAGYEQYF; cdr3_nt: TGTGCCAGCAGGGCAGCCGGGACTGCGGGCTACGAGCAGTACTTC
clone_size: -; j_call: TRBJ1-2; v_call: TRBV6-7; d_call: -; cdr3_aa: CASSYPRESHPDGYTF; cdr3_nt: TGTGCCAGCAGTTACCCTCGAGAATCACACCCGGACGGCTACACCTTC
clone_size: few; j_call: TRBJ2-5; v_call: TRBV7-9; d_call: TRBD2; cdr3_aa: CASSRGGNQETQYF; cdr3_nt: TGTGCCAGCAGCCGGGGGGGCAACCAAGAGACCCAGTACTTC
clone_size: -; j_call: TRBJ2-3; v_call: TRBV7-9; d_call: -; cdr3_aa: CASSLDRAGSPRGDTQYF; cdr3_nt: TGTGCCAGCAGCTTAGACCGGGCCGGGAGTCCTAGGGGAGATACGCAGTATTTT
clone_size: medium-sized; j_call: TRBJ2-1; v_call: TRBV2; d_call: TRBD2; cdr3_aa: CASSASSGGFYNEQFF; cdr3_nt: TGTGCCAGCAGTGCCTCTAGCGGGGGCTTCTACAATGAGCAGTTCTTC
clone_size: -; j_call: TRBJ1-1; v_call: TRBV7-2; d_call: -; cdr3_aa: CASSLGPHETAFF; cdr3_nt: TGTGCCAGCAGCTTAGGGCCCCATGAGACAGCTTTCTTT
clone_size: -; j_call: TRBJ2-7; v_call: TRBV27; d_call: TRBD2; cdr3_aa: CASSLASGGAYEQYF; cdr3_nt: TGTGCCAGCAGTCTGGCTAGCGGGGGAGCCTACGAGCAGTACTTC
clone_size: -; j_call: TRBJ2-6; v_call: TRBV2; d_call: TRBD1; cdr3_aa: CASRGQGLSSGANVLTF; cdr3_nt: TGTGCCAGCAGGGGACAGGGACTAAGCTCTGGGGCCAACGTCCTGACTTTC
clone_size: -; j_call: TRBJ1-6; v_call: TRBV5-4; d_call: -; cdr3_aa: CASRSGVGDSPLHF; cdr3_nt: TGTGCCAGCAGAAGCGGAGTTGGGGATTCACCCCTCCACTTT